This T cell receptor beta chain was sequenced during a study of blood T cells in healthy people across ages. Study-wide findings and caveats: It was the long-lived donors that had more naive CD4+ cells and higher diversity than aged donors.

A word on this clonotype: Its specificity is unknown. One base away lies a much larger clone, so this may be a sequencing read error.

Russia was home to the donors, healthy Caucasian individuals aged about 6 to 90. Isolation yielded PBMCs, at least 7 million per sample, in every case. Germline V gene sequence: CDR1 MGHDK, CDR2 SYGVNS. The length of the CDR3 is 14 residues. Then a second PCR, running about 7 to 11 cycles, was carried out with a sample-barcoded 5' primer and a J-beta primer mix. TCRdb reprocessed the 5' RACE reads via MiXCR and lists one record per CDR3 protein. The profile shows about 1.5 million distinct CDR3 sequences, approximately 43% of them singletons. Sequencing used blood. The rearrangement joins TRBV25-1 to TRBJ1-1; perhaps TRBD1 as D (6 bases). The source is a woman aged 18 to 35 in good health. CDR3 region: CTSSEPGGGTEAFF. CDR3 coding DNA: TGTACCAGCAGTGAGCCCGGAGGGGGCACTGAAGCTTTCTTT.